This TCR beta chain was obtained from a study of T cell responses to AZD1222 COVID-19 vaccine. Study-level points and caveats: Researchers report vaccine-associated CD4 TCRs spanning spike, with dominance at 160-218 and 743-854.

Produced via immunoSEQ multiplex PCR; TCRdb's table is partial and in-frame only. The repertoire holds around 99,000 clones, with nearly 90% as singletons. As regards this clone: As yet, its antigen is unknown.

The CDR3 sequence is 13 residues long. CDR1 is SGDLS and CDR2 is YYNGEE in the germline V gene. Trimming took off 4 bases at V and 2 bases at J, with 7 bases between the two ends. This chain uses TRBV9 with TRBJ1-3; D gene uncertain. This sequence was found in an adult in good health. Sample: peripheral blood, taken on day 0 of MenACWY control vaccination. CDR3 in DNA: TGTGCCAGCAGCCGAGACCCTGGAAACACCATATATTTT. This sequence encodes CASSRDPGNTIYF. Looking up the rest from reference TRBV9 and TRBJ1-3 gives the full variable domain: DSGVTQTPKHLITATGQRVTLRCSPRSGDLSVYWYQQSLDQGLQFLIQYYNGEERAKGNILERFSAQQFPDLHSELNLSSLELGDSALYFCASSRDPGNTIYFGEGSWLTVV.